The 27 T cell receptor beta chains presented below share a single source sample, sequenced in a study of T cell repertoires in cytomegalovirus infection. TCRdb re-called the reads with MiXCR, one entry per CDR3 protein. The table lists 450,000 to 600,000 distinct CDR3 sequences, under 55% of them singletons, with around 44% in the top ten. No antigen has been assigned to these receptors. The sequencing used cultured PBMCs, collected from culture after CMV antigen stimulation. The receptors stem from a human donor in good health (CMV status not recorded). Some clones in this sample may be carry-over from other donors' samples.

This clonotype was seen once. V and J are TRBV2 and TRBJ2-2; 12 nucleotides line up with TRBD1. The CDR3 contains 17 residues. Per germline, CDR1 SNHLY and CDR2 FYNNEI. V trimming: 4 bases; J trimming: 4 bases; junction bases outside the gene matches: 7. The CDR3 DNA sequence: TGTGCCAGCAGTGGGGACAGGGGGCGAGTGACCACCGGGGAGCTGTTTTTT. Residues: CASSGDRGRVTTGELFF.

V and J are TRBV2 and TRBJ2-3, with 8 bases aligning to TRBD1. The CDR3 consists of 13 residues. The germline V gene encodes CDR1 SNHLY and CDR2 FYNNEI. The trim removed 10 bases at V and 4 bases at J, leaving 7 bases unmatched. The CDR3 loop reads CANNPGQADTQYF. For the CDR3, the DNA is TGTGCCAACAATCCGGGACAGGCAGATACGCAGTATTTT.

The rearrangement links TRBV4-1 to TRBJ2-1; D gene uncertain. This CDR3 region has 13 residues. V was cut by 2 bases and J by 7 bases, with 9 bases left in between. CDR1 and CDR2 (germline): MGHRA, YSYEKL. The CDR3 DNA is TGCGCCAGCAGCCAACCGGCTTCGAATGAGCAGTTCTTC. Translated: CASSQPASNEQFF.

The table lists this clonotype with a few counts. V gene TRBV7-9 combines with J gene TRBJ2-7; D gene uncertain. CDR3 size: 12 residues. Germline lookup yields CDR1 SEHNR and CDR2 FQNEAQ (reference sequence). Deletions cut 3 bases from V and 7 bases from J, with 10 bases between. CDR3 nucleotides: TGTGCCAGCAGCTTCATGCTCGCAGAGCAGTACTTC. Translated, it gives CASSFMLAEQYF.

This clonotype occurred a few times. The V gene is TRBV7-2, the J gene TRBJ2-3; unclear D gene. Per the germline V gene, CDR1 is SGHTA and CDR2 is FQGNSA. V shed 5 bases and J shed 2 bases, with 8 bases lying between them. This CDR3 comprises 13 residues. The DNA of the CDR3 is TGTGCCAGCAGCCAAGGTCCCACAGATACGCAGTATTTT. Translating it yields CASSQGPTDTQYF.

V is TRBV19 and J is TRBJ2-4, with 13 bases lining up with TRBD2. CDR3 length: 21 amino acids. Per the germline V gene, CDR1 is LNHDA and CDR2 is SQIVND (reference sequence). Trimming cost V 5 bases and J 0 bases; bases outside gene matches: 16. CDR3 in DNA: TGTGCCAGTAGTGCAGGACTAGCGGGAGTCTCGGTACCCCTAGCCAAAAACATTCAGTACTTC. Amino acid sequence: CASSAGLAGVSVPLAKNIQYF.

This clonotype was recorded once. The gene calls are TRBV27 and TRBJ2-2; D is tentatively TRBD1 or TRBD2 (7 bases each). There are 14 residues in the CDR3. Between the trimmed V and J ends, which lost 6 bases and 6 bases, there was a span of 14 bases. The V gene's germline CDR1 is MNHEY and CDR2 SMNVEV (reference sequence). CDR3 sequence: CASSPGGGPGELFF. The CDR3 coding sequence is TGTGCCAGCAGCCCAGGGGGGGGTCCCGGGGAGCTGTTTTTT.

This clonotype was counted only a few times. The chain carries TRBV7-9 and TRBJ1-1, with D hard to call. The germline V and J ends were trimmed by 4 bases and 4 bases, with 13 bases remaining between them. Germline-derived CDR1 and CDR2 are SEHNR and FQNEAQ (reference sequence). The CDR3 sequence is 14 residues long. This CDR3 reads CASSSFARGTEAFF. The CDR3 DNA reads as TGTGCCAGCAGCTCTTTTGCGCGGGGCACTGAAGCTTTCTTT.

This clonotype was seen once. The V call is TRBV10-3, the J call TRBJ2-7; 9 bases agree with TRBD1. Germline V gives CDR1 ENHRY, CDR2 SYGVKD. V lost 6 bases and J lost 2; bases outside the gene matches: 17. This CDR3 comprises 18 residues. The CDR3 DNA sequence: TGTGCCATCAGCCAAGTCATCTCCACCGGGACAGGGACCTACGAGCAGTACTTC. Translation: CAISQVISTGTGTYEQYF.

This chain uses TRBV28 with TRBJ2-7; 10 bases match TRBD1. CDR1 and CDR2 from the germline V gene are MDHEN and SYDVKM. CDR3 length: 16 residues. V lost 5 bases to trimming and J lost 6 bases; unmatched junction nucleotides: 13. The CDR3 DNA reads TGTGCCAGCAGTCCCATGCTCTCCGGGACAGGGGTCGAGCAGTACTTC. It translates to CASSPMLSGTGVEQYF. Variable domain in full (rest from reference TRBV28 and TRBJ2-7): DVKVTQSSRYLVKRTGEKVFLECVQDMDHENMFWYRQDPGLGLRLIYFSYDVKMKEKGDIPEGYSVSREKKERFSLILESASTNQTSMYLCASSPMLSGTGVEQYFGPGTRLTVT.

This clonotype has only a few counts. V is TRBV27 and J is TRBJ2-7; a weak D match, TRBD1 (5 bases). The CDR3 length is 13 residues. Trimming removed 2 bases at V and 3 bases at J, with 8 bases between. The germline gives CDR1 MNHEY, CDR2 SMNVEV (reference sequence). The CDR3 DNA reads as TGTGCCAGCAGTTTACAACAGGACTACGAGCAGTACTTC. Its translation: CASSLQQDYEQYF.

In this sample, this clonotype turned up a few times. Here the CDR3 DNA reads TGTGCCAGCAGCACCGAGGAAGAGACCCAGTACTTC. This sequence encodes CASSTEEETQYF. The chain joins TRBV7-6 to TRBJ2-5; D gene unclear. Germline CDR1 is SGHVS and CDR2 is FNYEAQ. CDR3 size: 12 residues. V was shortened by 5 bases and J by 3 bases, with 7 bases between the two germline ends.

V is TRBV7-2 and J is TRBJ1-1, with 9 positions matching TRBD1. The germline gives CDR1 SGHTA, CDR2 FQGNSA. The V segment lost 0 bases and the J segment 0 bases; nucleotides outside the gene matches: 2. The CDR3 has 16 amino acids. CDR3 amino acids: CASSLAGQGLNTEAFF. CDR3 DNA sequence: TGTGCCAGCAGCTTAGCGGGACAGGGATTGAACACTGAAGCTTTCTTT.

The chain joins TRBV12-3 or TRBV12-4 to TRBJ1-2; 8 bases align to TRBD1. The V gene end was trimmed by 7 bases and the J gene end by 1 base; junction bases not matched to a gene: 5. There are 14 residues in the CDR3. The CDR3 reads CASTGGQDNYGYTF. The CDR3 DNA sequence: TGTGCCAGCACCGGGGGACAGGATAACTATGGCTACACCTTC.

This clonotype was seen a few times. This chain links TRBV20-1 with TRBJ2-7; TRBD1 aligns across 10 bases. CDR1 DFQATT and CDR2 SNEGSKA come from the germline V gene (reference sequence). Trimming at V came to 6 bases and at J to 4 bases, leaving 9 bases not matched to a gene. The CDR3 loop spans 14 amino acids. CDR3 in amino acids: CSAAGTGEFYEQYF. The CDR3 coding sequence is TGCAGTGCCGCCGGGACAGGGGAATTTTACGAGCAGTACTTC.

The chain has TRBV7-2 and TRBJ1-2; 7 bases fit TRBD1. The CDR3 is 15 amino acids. The V segment lost 0 bases and the J segment 8 bases; nucleotides outside the gene matches: 9. Germline V gives CDR1 SGHTA, CDR2 FQGNSA. The CDR3 bases are TGTGCCAGCAGCTTAGCTAGTATCAGGGGGAACGGCTACACCTTC. Translation gives CASSLASIRGNGYTF.

This chain connects TRBV7-6 to TRBJ1-4, with D possibly matching TRBD1 (6 bases). The CDR3 has 16 amino acids. Germline CDR1 reads SGHVS; CDR2 reads FNYEAQ. Trimming shortened V by 5 bases and J by 8 bases, and 21 bases separated the two germline ends. The CDR3 coding sequence is TGTGCCAGCAGCCTACGCCCGGGACACTTTGGGGAAAAACTGTTTTTT. This sequence encodes CASSLRPGHFGEKLFF.

This chain joins TRBV5-4 and TRBJ2-1; 9 bases fit TRBD2. The CDR3 extends over 16 amino acids. From germline, CDR1 is SGHNT and CDR2 YYREEE (reference sequence). J was trimmed by 2 bases and V by 0 bases; bases with no gene match: 3. In DNA form, the CDR3 reads TGTGCCAGCAGCTTGGACGCTAGCGGGGCCTACAATGAGCAGTTCTTC. It yields the protein CASSLDASGAYNEQFF.

This clonotype was observed a single time. V is TRBV2 and J is TRBJ1-3, with D perhaps matching TRBD1 (5 bases). Germline assignment: CDR1 SNHLY and CDR2 FYNNEI. The CDR3 is 15 amino acids. Trimming removed 3 bases at V and 4 bases at J, with 13 bases between. CDR3 region: CASSDERGSGNTIYF. The CDR3 coding sequence is TGTGCCAGCAGTGATGAGAGGGGATCGGGAAACACCATATATTTT.

This clonotype was recorded a few times. The J gene is TRBJ1-4, the V gene TRBV5-6; no clear D gene. The CDR3 has 18 residues. Trimming took 4 bases from V and 7 from J, leaving 26 bases between them. Germline V CDR1 and CDR2: SGHDT, YYEEEE. The CDR3 loop reads CASSDRVEDHVYGEKLFF. CDR3 nucleotide sequence: TGTGCCAGCAGCGACCGGGTAGAGGACCATGTGTATGGTGAAAAACTGTTTTTT.

This clonotype was seen more than once but under ten times. This chain uses TRBV7-9 with TRBJ1-1; unclear D gene. The CDR3 runs 13 residues. Deletions cut 4 bases from V and 0 bases from J, with 6 bases between. Germline lookup yields CDR1 SEHNR and CDR2 FQNEAQ (reference sequence). The CDR3 spells CASSSTMNTEAFF. In DNA form, the CDR3 reads TGTGCCAGCAGCTCGACCATGAACACTGAAGCTTTCTTT.

The chain employs TRBV7-2 and TRBJ2-3; D is unclear. Trimming shortened V by 4 bases and J by 1 base, and 15 bases separated the two germline ends. The CDR3 length is 16 residues. Germline V lookup: CDR1 SGHTA, CDR2 FQGNSA. CDR3 nucleotides: TGTGCCAGCAGCTCCCGGGTACTCATGGGCACAGATACGCAGTATTTT. As protein: CASSSRVLMGTDTQYF. Full variable domain (outside the CDR3, taken from reference TRBV7-2 and TRBJ2-3): GAGVSQSPSNKVTEKGKDVELRCDPISGHTALYWYRQSLGQGLEFLIYFQGNSAPDKSGLPSDRFSAERTGGSVSTLTIQRTQQEDSAVYLCASSSRVLMGTDTQYFGPGTRLTVL.

V and J are TRBV7-2 and TRBJ1-2; no firm D call. The CDR3 is made up of 13 amino acids. The germline V and J ends were trimmed by 3 bases and 4 bases, with 9 bases remaining between them. CDR1 and CDR2 (germline): SGHTA, FQGNSA. Here the CDR3 reads CASSFLHPYGYTF. The CDR3 coding sequence is TGTGCCAGCAGCTTCCTCCACCCCTATGGCTACACCTTC.

This clonotype was counted only a few times. The V gene is TRBV27, the J gene TRBJ2-2; D gene uncertain. Germline V lookup: CDR1 MNHEY, CDR2 SMNVEV (reference sequence). Between the trimmed V and J ends, which lost 6 bases and 0 bases, there was a span of 8 bases. The CDR3 extends over 14 amino acids. The CDR3 region is CASSYFPNTGELFF. The CDR3 DNA is TGTGCCAGCAGCTACTTTCCGAACACCGGGGAGCTGTTTTTT.

The chain recombines TRBV6-5 with TRBJ1-2, with TRBD1 identical over 8 bases. V shed 4 bases and J 3 bases; nucleotides not matched to a gene: 4. Germline assignment: CDR1 MNHEY and CDR2 SVGAGI. The CDR3 has 14 amino acids. CDR3 sequence: CASSSGGADYGYTF. In nucleotides, the CDR3 is TGTGCCAGCAGTTCAGGGGGCGCGGACTATGGCTACACCTTC.

This chain connects TRBV11-2 to TRBJ2-3; weak D call: TRBD2 (6 bases). From germline, CDR1 is SGHAT and CDR2 FQNNGV. Between the trimmed V and J ends, which lost 6 bases and 2 bases, there was a span of 12 bases. The CDR3 totals 14 residues. The CDR3, as DNA: TGTGCCAGCAGACCCGCGGGGTCCACAGATACGCAGTATTTT. Translated: CASRPAGSTDTQYF.

V and J are TRBV5-1 and TRBJ2-1; 9 bases agree with TRBD2. The CDR3 runs 14 residues. Germline V gene sequence: CDR1 SGHRS, CDR2 YFSETQ. J lost 6 bases, V lost 1 base, and 2 bases had no gene match. The CDR3 loop reads CASSLISGSNEQFF. CDR3 bases: TGCGCCAGCAGCTTGATTAGCGGGAGCAATGAGCAGTTCTTC.